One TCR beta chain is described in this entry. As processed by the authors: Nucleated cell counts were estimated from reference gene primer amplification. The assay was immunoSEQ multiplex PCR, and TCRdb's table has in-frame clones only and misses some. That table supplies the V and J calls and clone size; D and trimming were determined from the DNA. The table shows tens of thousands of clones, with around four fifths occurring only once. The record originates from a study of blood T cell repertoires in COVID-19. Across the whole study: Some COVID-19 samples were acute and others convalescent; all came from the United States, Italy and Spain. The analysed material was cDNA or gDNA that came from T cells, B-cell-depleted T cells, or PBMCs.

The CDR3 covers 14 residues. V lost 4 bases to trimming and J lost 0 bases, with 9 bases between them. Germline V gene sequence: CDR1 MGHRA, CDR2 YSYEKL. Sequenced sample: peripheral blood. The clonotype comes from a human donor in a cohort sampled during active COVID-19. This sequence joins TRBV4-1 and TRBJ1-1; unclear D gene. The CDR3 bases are TGCGCCAGCAGCCCACATCTCATGAACACTGAAGCTTTCTTT. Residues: CASSPHLMNTEAFF.